The next 30 T cell receptor beta chains were all read from a single sample in a study of shared clonotypes between healthy human individuals. Libraries were prepared by immunoSEQ multiplex PCR; TCRdb keeps only in-frame clonotypes and omits some of them. The data show some 1.5 million clones, with around 97% seen just once and about 1% held by the top ten. Sequencing used naive CD4+ T cells sorted from blood. Subset: CD45RA+ positively selected. The receptors derive from a man aged 25 to 45 in good health.

The chain combines TRBV7-6 with TRBJ2-7, with 8 bases matching TRBD1. The CDR3 length is 14 residues. Germline loops: CDR1 SGHVS, CDR2 FNYEAQ. V was pared by 2 bases and J by 4 bases, with 4 bases of the junction left unmatched. CDR3 DNA sequence: TGTGCCAGCAGCTTATACGGACAGGGATACGAGCAGTACTTC. Translation: CASSLYGQGYEQYF.

This clone was seen once. Different DNA sequences within this sample yield the same CDR3. CDR3 sequence reads: CASSQGSYEQYF. CDR3 nucleotides: TGCGCCAGCAGCCAAGGGTCCTACGAGCAGTACTTC. This chain uses TRBV4-3 with TRBJ2-7; D remains unclear. The germline CDR1 and CDR2 sequences are LGHNA and YSLEER. V was shortened by 1 base and J by 1 base, with 2 bases between the two germline ends. This CDR3 spans 12 amino acids.

This chain uses TRBV11-2 with TRBJ2-1, with TRBD1 as a possible D gene (6 bases). Germline lookup yields CDR1 SGHAT and CDR2 FQNNGV. Trimming shortened V by 8 bases and J by 3 bases, and 17 bases separated the two germline ends. CDR3 length: 15 residues. CDR3 DNA sequence: TGTGCCAGCGTCCCCTTAGGGGGTCTCTACAATGAGCAGTTCTTC. Its translation is CASVPLGGLYNEQFF. Together with reference TRBV11-2 and TRBJ2-1, the CDR3 gives the full variable domain: EAGVAQSPRYKIIEKRQSVAFWCNPISGHATLYWYQQILGQGPKLLIQFQNNGVVDDSQLPKDRFSAERLKGVDSTLKIQPAKLEDSAVYLCASVPLGGLYNEQFFGPGTRLTVL.

DNA of the CDR3: TGTGCCAGCAGCAAAACTCACGGGGGGCGTGAGCAGTACTTC. Its protein product is CASSKTHGGREQYF. The chain has TRBV11-2 and TRBJ2-7, with D maybe TRBD2 (7 bases). V lost 5 bases and J 7 bases, leaving 18 bases between the germline ends. The CDR3 has 14 amino acids. In germline, CDR1 is SGHAT, CDR2 FQNNGV.

This chain connects TRBV5-1 to TRBJ1-4, with D tentatively TRBD1 (6 bases). The CDR3 is 17 residues long. The V gene's germline CDR1 is SGHRS and CDR2 YFSETQ. Trimming pared 3 bases from V and 3 bases from J, leaving 18 bases between. The CDR3 protein is CASSSSAGARANEKLFF. DNA for the CDR3: TGCGCCAGCAGCTCGTCGGCGGGGGCTCGGGCTAATGAAAAACTGTTTTTT.

The rearrangement joins TRBV14 to TRBJ1-2; 9 bases map to TRBD1. CDR1 is SGHDN, CDR2 FVKESK, per germline. Trimming removed 0 bases from V and 2 bases from J; junction bases left unmatched: 7. CDR3 length: 17 residues. The CDR3 sequence is CASSQDSDRGLNYGYTF. For the CDR3, the DNA is TGTGCCAGCAGCCAAGATTCGGACAGGGGACTCAACTATGGCTACACCTTC.

The chain carries TRBV4-2 and TRBJ2-3; maybe TRBD1 (5 bases). The ends were cut back, 2 bases at V and 0 bases at J, with 12 bases in the middle. The CDR3 runs 16 residues. Germline CDR1 and CDR2: LGHNA and YNFKEQ. Here the CDR3 DNA reads TGTGCCAGCAGCCAATCTCCGGACACTAGCACAGATACGCAGTATTTT. Its protein is CASSQSPDTSTDTQYF.

The gene calls are TRBV9 and TRBJ2-5; TRBD2 agrees at 16 bases. After removal of 4 bases from V and 5 bases from J, the junction contained 2 bases not matched to a gene. Germline lookup yields CDR1 SGDLS and CDR2 YYNGEE. This CDR3 is 15 amino acids long. CDR3 in amino acids: CASSLGLAGGETQYF. CDR3 DNA: TGTGCCAGCAGCCTGGGACTAGCGGGAGGGGAGACCCAGTACTTC.

The rearrangement joins TRBV6-4 to TRBJ2-3, with no clear D. CDR3 length: 15 residues. Looked up from germline, CDR1 is MRHNA and CDR2 is SNTAGT. Trimming pared 6 bases from V and 0 bases from J, leaving 13 bases between. The CDR3: CASRTAHGSTDTQYF. Here the CDR3 DNA reads TGTGCCAGCAGAACTGCTCACGGTAGCACAGATACGCAGTATTTT.

The rearrangement uses TRBV30 and TRBJ2-2; no clear D gene. Germline V gives CDR1 GTSNPN, CDR2 SVGIG (reference sequence). The ends were cut back, 0 bases at V and 0 bases at J, with 11 bases in the middle. This CDR3 contains 16 residues. The chain's CDR3 is CAWSVGWGTNTGELFF. DNA for the CDR3: TGTGCCTGGAGTGTGGGGTGGGGAACGAACACCGGGGAGCTGTTTTTT.

The chain is built from TRBV6-1 and TRBJ2-3; no firm D call. The CDR3 runs 13 residues. The germline V gene encodes CDR1 MNHNS and CDR2 SASEGT. V dropped 6 bases and J dropped 6 bases, with 13 bases sitting between them. The chain's CDR3 is CASRRDGPDTQYF. In DNA form, the CDR3 reads TGTGCCAGCAGGCGAGACGGCCCCGATACGCAGTATTTT.

The chain links TRBV7-6 to TRBJ2-7; tentatively, D is TRBD1 (7 bases). Germline V gives CDR1 SGHVS, CDR2 FNYEAQ. V lost 1 base to trimming and J lost 2 bases, with 12 bases between them. CDR3 length: 15 amino acids. The CDR3 region is CASSLEAGGPYEQYF. The CDR3 coding sequence is TGTGCCAGCAGCTTAGAGGCAGGGGGGCCCTACGAGCAGTACTTC.

This chain links TRBV5-1 with TRBJ2-1, with 8 bases aligning to TRBD1. The V segment lost 0 bases and the J segment 0 bases; nucleotides outside the gene matches: 2. Germline CDR1 and CDR2: SGHRS and YFSETQ. The CDR3 is 16 residues long. The DNA for the CDR3 is TGCGCCAGCAGCTTGGATACAGGGGGCTCCTACAATGAGCAGTTCTTC. It translates to CASSLDTGGSYNEQFF.

The rearrangement joins TRBV5-1 to TRBJ2-6; TRBD1 might be the D (6 bases). This CDR3 comprises 16 residues. Per germline, CDR1 SGHRS and CDR2 YFSETQ. The V end lost 4 bases, the J end lost 0 bases, and 11 bases lay between the germline ends. The CDR3 DNA follows: TGCGCCAGCAGCATCCAGGGGAACTCTGGGGCCAACGTCCTGACTTTC. Its protein product is CASSIQGNSGANVLTF.

The rearrangement uses TRBV28 and TRBJ2-7, with D uncertain. V gave up 7 bases and J gave up 9 bases, with 19 bases separating them. Germline lookup yields CDR1 MDHEN and CDR2 SYDVKM. The CDR3 length is 13 residues. In nucleotides, the CDR3 is TGTGCCAGCACCCTTCCTACCGGCAGGCCGCAGTACTTC. Protein product: CASTLPTGRPQYF.

The chain carries TRBV15 and TRBJ1-1; D gene ambiguous. Between the trimmed V and J ends, which lost 0 bases and 6 bases, there was a span of 8 bases. The CDR3 extends over 13 amino acids. CDR1 LNHNV and CDR2 YYDKDF come from the germline V gene (reference sequence). The CDR3: CATSRDEDPEAFF. The CDR3 coding sequence is TGTGCCACCAGCAGAGATGAGGACCCTGAAGCTTTCTTT.

This clone was detected only a few times. The same CDR3 is also encoded by other DNA sequences in this sample. The rearrangement joins TRBV11-3 to TRBJ2-5; D ambiguous. There are 13 residues in the CDR3. The V and J ends lost 1 base and 1 base respectively, with 4 bases between them. Germline CDR1 is SGHNT and CDR2 is YENEEA. This CDR3 reads CASSLGSQETQYF. CDR3 DNA: TGTGCCAGCAGCTTAGGCTCCCAAGAGACCCAGTACTTC.

V usage is TRBV14 and J usage is TRBJ1-4; 7 bases fit TRBD1. Germline loops: CDR1 SGHDN, CDR2 FVKESK. The CDR3 has 17 residues. After removal of 0 bases from V and 3 bases from J, the junction contained 7 bases not matched to a gene. The CDR3 nucleotides read TGTGCCAGCAGCCAAGAAGAGGACAGGTTTTCTAATGAAAAACTGTTTTTT. Residues: CASSQEEDRFSNEKLFF.

The chain joins TRBV7-6 to TRBJ1-5, with TRBD1 matching 9 bases. V lost 5 bases and J lost 6; bases outside the gene matches: 5. This CDR3 region has 14 residues. Germline V gene sequence: CDR1 SGHVS, CDR2 FNYEAQ. Here the CDR3 reads CASSATGGSQPQHF. Here the CDR3 DNA reads TGTGCCAGCAGCGCCACAGGGGGCAGTCAGCCCCAGCATTTT.

This clone occurred once. Different DNA sequences within this sample yield the same CDR3. The genes are TRBV6-5 and TRBJ1-3, with D tentatively TRBD1 (6 bases). Per germline, CDR1 MNHEY and CDR2 SVGAGI. The CDR3 consists of 15 residues. The V end was cut by 0 bases, the J end by 4 bases, with 10 bases between. For the CDR3, the DNA is TGTGCCAGCAGTTACTCCGGGGGCAGCGGAAACACCATATATTTT. Its translation: CASSYSGGSGNTIYF.

This chain connects TRBV28 to TRBJ2-1, with 7 bases fitting TRBD2. CDR3 size: 15 residues. V lost 5 bases and J lost 5; bases outside the gene matches: 9. CDR1 MDHEN and CDR2 SYDVKM come from the germline V gene. DNA of the CDR3: TGTGCCAGCAGTCACTCGGGGGAGGGCCACAATGAGCAGTTCTTC. Translating gives CASSHSGEGHNEQFF.

This clone was detected once. This chain links TRBV29-1 with TRBJ2-1; 7 positions match TRBD1. Losses at the gene ends were 4 bases for V and 12 bases for J; bases not matched to a gene: 12. This CDR3 is built from 13 residues. Per germline, CDR1 SQVTM and CDR2 ANQGSEA. CDR3 sequence reads: CSVGSRTGTMQFF. The CDR3 coding sequence is TGCAGCGTTGGATCCCGGACAGGAACCATGCAGTTCTTC.

The V and J genes are TRBV28 and TRBJ2-3, with a tentative D call TRBD2 (5 bases). Germline assignment: CDR1 MDHEN and CDR2 SYDVKM. The CDR3 has 11 amino acids. The V end was cut by 6 bases, the J end by 11 bases, with 12 bases between. The CDR3: CASSSDSGQYF. CDR3 DNA: TGTGCCAGCAGCTCGGACTCGGGGCAGTATTTT.

The chain recombines TRBV11-3 with TRBJ2-2; TRBD1 agrees at 9 bases. With V trimmed by 1 base and J by 6 bases, 6 bases remained unmatched. Germline V gene lookup returns CDR1 SGHNT and CDR2 YENEEA. This CDR3 region has 16 residues. CDR3 in DNA: TGTGCCAGCAGCTTAGGGTCGAGACAGGGGGCCGGGGAGCTGTTTTTT. Protein sequence: CASSLGSRQGAGELFF.

For this clone: A read error may produce the germline difference seen at one junction end. V is TRBV6-5 and J is TRBJ1-1; 8 positions match TRBD1. CDR3 size: 13 residues. Germline CDR1 MNHEY, CDR2 SVGAGI. DNA of the CDR3: TGTGGCAGCAGACGGGGGACAGGATATGAAGCTTTCTTT. The encoded protein is CGSRRGTGYEAFF.

As regards this clone: A read error may produce the germline difference seen at one junction end. V and J are TRBV11-2 and TRBJ2-3; 8 bases map to TRBD2. The CDR3 runs 15 residues. Looked up from germline, CDR1 is SGHAT and CDR2 is FQNNGV. This CDR3 is CASSPGRLASDTQYF. CDR3 coding DNA: TGCGCCAGCAGCCCGGGGAGACTAGCGTCAGATACGCAGTATTTT.

This chain links TRBV10-3 with TRBJ2-7; 15 bases match TRBD2. J was trimmed by 0 bases and V by 8 bases; bases with no gene match: 11. Per the germline V gene, CDR1 is ENHRY and CDR2 is SYGVKD. This CDR3 comprises 18 residues. CDR3 DNA sequence: TGTGCCATCGGACAAGGACTAGCGGGAGGGTCAAGCTCCTACGAGCAGTACTTC. Amino acids: CAIGQGLAGGSSSYEQYF.

This clone has only a few counts. The gene calls are TRBV7-3 and TRBJ2-1, with TRBD1 as a possible D gene (5 bases). V lost 2 bases and J 2 bases, leaving 7 bases between the germline ends. Germline loops: CDR1 SGHTA, CDR2 FQGTGA. CDR3 length equals 14 residues. CDR3 loop: CASSLGRAYNEQFF. CDR3 nucleotides: TGTGCCAGCAGCTTAGGCAGGGCCTACAATGAGCAGTTCTTC.

This clone appeared once. The chain carries TRBV6-5 and TRBJ2-7; D remains ambiguous. Germline CDR1 and CDR2: MNHEY and SVGAGI. V lost 3 bases and J 5 bases, leaving 20 bases between the germline ends. CDR3 length: 16 residues. CDR3 nucleotide sequence: TGTGCCAGCAGTTATGGCGGCCGACGTGCAGACCACGAGCAGTACTTC. Its protein is CASSYGGRRADHEQYF.

This rearrangement joins TRBV7-5 to TRBJ2-2; TRBD1, the table's D call, was not compared with the DNA. TRBV7-5 is tagged as a pseudogene. The CDR3 extends over 15 amino acids. CDR3: CVRSLRDRITGELFF. The CDR3 DNA reads as TGTGTCAGAAGCTTACGGGACAGAATAACCGGGGAGCTGTTTTTT.